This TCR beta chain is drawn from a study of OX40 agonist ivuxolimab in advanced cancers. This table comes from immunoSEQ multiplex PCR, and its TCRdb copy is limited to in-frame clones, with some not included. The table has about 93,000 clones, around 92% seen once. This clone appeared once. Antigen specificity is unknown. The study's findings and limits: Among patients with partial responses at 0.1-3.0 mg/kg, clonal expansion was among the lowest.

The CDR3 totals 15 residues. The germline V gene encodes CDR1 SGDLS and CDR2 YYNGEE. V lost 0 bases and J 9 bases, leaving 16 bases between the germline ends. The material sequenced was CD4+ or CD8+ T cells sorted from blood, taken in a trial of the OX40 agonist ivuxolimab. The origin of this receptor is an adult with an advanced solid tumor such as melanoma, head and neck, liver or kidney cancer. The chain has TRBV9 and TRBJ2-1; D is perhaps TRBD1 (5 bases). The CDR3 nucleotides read TGTGCCAGCAGCGTAGGGGGCGAACTACAATTTGAGCAGTTCTTC. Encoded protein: CASSVGGELQFEQFF.